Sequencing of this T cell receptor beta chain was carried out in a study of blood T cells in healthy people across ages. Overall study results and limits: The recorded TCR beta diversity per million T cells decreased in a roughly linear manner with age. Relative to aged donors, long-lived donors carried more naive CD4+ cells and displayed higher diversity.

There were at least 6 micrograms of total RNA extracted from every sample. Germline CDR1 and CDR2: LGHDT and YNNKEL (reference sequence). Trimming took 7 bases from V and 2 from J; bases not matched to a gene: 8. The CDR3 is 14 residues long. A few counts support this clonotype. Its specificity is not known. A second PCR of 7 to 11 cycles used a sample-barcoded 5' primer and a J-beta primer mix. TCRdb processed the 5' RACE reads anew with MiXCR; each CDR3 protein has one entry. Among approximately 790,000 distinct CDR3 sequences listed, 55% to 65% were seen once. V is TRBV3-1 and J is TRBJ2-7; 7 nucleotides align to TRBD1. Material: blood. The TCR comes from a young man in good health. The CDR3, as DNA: TGTGCCAGCAAGGAATCGGACAGGCCCTACGAGCAGTACTTC. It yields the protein CASKESDRPYEQYF.